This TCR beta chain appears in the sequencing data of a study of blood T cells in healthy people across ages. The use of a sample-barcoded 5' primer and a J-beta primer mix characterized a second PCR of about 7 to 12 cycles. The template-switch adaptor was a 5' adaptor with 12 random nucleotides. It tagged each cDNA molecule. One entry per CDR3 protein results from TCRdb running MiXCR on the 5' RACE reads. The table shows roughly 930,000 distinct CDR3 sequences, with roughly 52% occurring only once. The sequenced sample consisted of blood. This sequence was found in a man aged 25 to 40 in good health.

CDR3 in DNA: TGTGCCAGCAGCCAGACAGGGCACAATTCACCCCTCCACTTT. Translating gives CASSQTGHNSPLHF. The chain joins TRBV13 to TRBJ1-6, with 7 nucleotides matching TRBD1. The germline CDR1 and CDR2 sequences are PRHDT and FYEKMQ (reference sequence). The CDR3 loop spans 14 amino acids. J lost 7 bases, V lost 5 bases, and 5 bases had no gene match.